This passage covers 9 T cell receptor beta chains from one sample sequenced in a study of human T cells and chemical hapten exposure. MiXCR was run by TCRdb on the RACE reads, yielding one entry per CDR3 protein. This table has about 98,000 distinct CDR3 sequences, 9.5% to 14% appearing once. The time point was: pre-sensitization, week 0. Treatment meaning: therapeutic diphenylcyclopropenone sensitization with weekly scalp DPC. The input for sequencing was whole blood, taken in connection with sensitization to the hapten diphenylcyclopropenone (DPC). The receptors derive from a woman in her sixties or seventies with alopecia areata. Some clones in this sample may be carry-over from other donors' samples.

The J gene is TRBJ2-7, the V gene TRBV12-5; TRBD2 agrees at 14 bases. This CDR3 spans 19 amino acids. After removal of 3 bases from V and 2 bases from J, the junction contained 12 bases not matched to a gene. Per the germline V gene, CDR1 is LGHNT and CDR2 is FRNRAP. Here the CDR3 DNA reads TGTGCTAGTGGTTTCCCCCTTGGACTAGCGGGGGGCGAAACCTACGAGCAGTACTTC. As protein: CASGFPLGLAGGETYEQYF.

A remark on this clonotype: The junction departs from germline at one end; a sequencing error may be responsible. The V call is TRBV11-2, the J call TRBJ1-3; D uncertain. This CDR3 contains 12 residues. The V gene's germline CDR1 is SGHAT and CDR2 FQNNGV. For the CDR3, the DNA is TGTGCCAGCAGCCTAGAACAGAACACCATATATTTT. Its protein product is CASSLEQNTIYF.

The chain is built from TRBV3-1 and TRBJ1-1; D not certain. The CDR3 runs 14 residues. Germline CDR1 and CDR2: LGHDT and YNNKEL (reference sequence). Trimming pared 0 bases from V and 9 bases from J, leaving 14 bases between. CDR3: CASSQDSRAGKAFF. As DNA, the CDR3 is TGTGCCAGCAGCCAAGATTCGAGGGCGGGAAAAGCTTTCTTT.

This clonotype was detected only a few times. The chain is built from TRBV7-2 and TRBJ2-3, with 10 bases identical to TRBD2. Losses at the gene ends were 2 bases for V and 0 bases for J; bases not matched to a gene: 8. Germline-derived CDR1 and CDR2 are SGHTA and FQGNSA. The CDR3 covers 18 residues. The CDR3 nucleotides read TGTGCCAGCAGCTTATGGCTAGCGGGGGCCGCTAGCACAGATACGCAGTATTTT. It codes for CASSLWLAGAASTDTQYF.

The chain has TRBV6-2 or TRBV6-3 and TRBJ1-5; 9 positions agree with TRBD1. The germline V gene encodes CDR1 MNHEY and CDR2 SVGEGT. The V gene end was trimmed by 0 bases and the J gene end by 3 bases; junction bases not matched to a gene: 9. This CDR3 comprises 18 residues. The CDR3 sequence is CASSYSGQGPQFNQPQHF. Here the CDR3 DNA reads TGTGCCAGCAGTTACTCGGGACAGGGCCCTCAATTCAATCAGCCCCAGCATTTT.

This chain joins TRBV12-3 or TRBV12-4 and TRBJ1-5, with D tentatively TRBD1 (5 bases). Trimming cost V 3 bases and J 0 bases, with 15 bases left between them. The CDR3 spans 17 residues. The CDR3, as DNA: TGTGCCAGCAGTTTTTTGGGGGGAGCCCTTAGCAATCAGCCCCAGCATTTT. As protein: CASSFLGGALSNQPQHF.

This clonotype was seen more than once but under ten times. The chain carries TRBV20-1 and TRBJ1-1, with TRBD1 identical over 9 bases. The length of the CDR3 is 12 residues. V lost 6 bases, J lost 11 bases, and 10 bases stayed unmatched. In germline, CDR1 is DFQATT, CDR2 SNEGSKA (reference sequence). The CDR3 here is CSAGGQGVGAFF. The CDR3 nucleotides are TGCAGTGCGGGGGGACAGGGAGTGGGTGCTTTCTTT.

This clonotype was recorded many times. In DNA form, the CDR3 reads TGTGCCAGCAGTGAGTTGGGGGTCCGGAACTATGGCTACACCTTC. This gives the protein CASSELGVRNYGYTF. The chain is built from TRBV27 and TRBJ1-2; D possibly corresponds to TRBD1 (5 bases). The CDR3 sequence is 15 residues long. Germline CDR1 MNHEY, CDR2 SMNVEV (reference sequence). Deletions cut 5 bases from V and 2 bases from J, with 15 bases between.

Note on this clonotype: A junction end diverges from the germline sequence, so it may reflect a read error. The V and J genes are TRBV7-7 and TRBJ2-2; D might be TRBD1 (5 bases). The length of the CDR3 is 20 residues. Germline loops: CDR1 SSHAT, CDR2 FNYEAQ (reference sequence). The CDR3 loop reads CASRPQGNRINFWDTGELFF. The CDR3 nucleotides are TGTGCTAGCAGACCCCAGGGAAACAGGATCAACTTCTGGGACACCGGGGAGCTGTTTTTT.